This record looks at one T cell receptor (beta chain) sequence and its context. Its specificity is not known. Gene and germline names: mouse. The CDR3 end is not reached by the read, which stops 1 residue before it; the germline J gene fills it in. V lost 2 bases to trimming and J lost 7 bases; unmatched junction nucleotides: 6. This CDR3 has 15 amino acids. Per the germline V gene, CDR1 is NNHNN and CDR2 is SYGAGS (reference sequence). Clones were read by immunoSEQ multiplex PCR, and TCRdb kept only the in-frame ones, dropping some. The sample lists 15,000 to 20,000 clones, around 70% occurring once. This sample is drawn from a study of tissue T cells after allogeneic stem cell transplantation. Study-wide findings and caveats: In patients and mice, blood and spleen missed much of tissue repertoire. Some tissue clones might be persisting host cells; their alloreactivity or antigen specificity was not determined.

This TCR was recovered from a female BALB/c mouse in good health. These mice share the MHC haplotype H2-d. The rearrangement joins TRBV13-2 to TRBJ1-4; 9 positions agree with TRBD1. The sample taken for sequencing was spleen. The part of the CDR3 DNA that was read is TGTGCCAGCGGTGAACCGGGACAGGGAGGCGAAAGATTATTT. This codes for CASGEPGQGGERLF. The CDR3 in its entirety is CASGEPGQGGERLFF.